This TCR beta chain was observed in a study of tumor-infiltrating lymphocytes in localized non-small cell lung cancer. Study summary: Some samples were collected after neoadjuvant chemotherapy; smokers, never-smokers and several histologies were included.

In regard to this clone: The antigen is not known.

Study observations and caveats: Available tissue quantity limited TCR sequencing to a patient subset.

Here immunoSEQ multiplex PCR was the method, and the copy in TCRdb shows in-frame clones only, minus some. The sample contains about 4,800 clones, approximately 95% of which appear only once. This CDR3 is built from 12 residues. The germline V gene has CDR1 SGHNT and CDR2 YYREEE (reference sequence). The ends were cut back, 1 base at V and 9 bases at J, with 10 bases in the middle. This clonotype was obtained from a human donor with non-small cell lung cancer. The chain carries TRBV5-4 and TRBJ1-2; no reliable D call. Sequencing was carried out using uninvolved lung tissue not adjacent to the tumor. The CDR3 sequence is CASSLKGFSYTF. The CDR3 DNA reads TGTGCCAGCAGCTTGAAGGGTTTCAGCTACACCTTC.